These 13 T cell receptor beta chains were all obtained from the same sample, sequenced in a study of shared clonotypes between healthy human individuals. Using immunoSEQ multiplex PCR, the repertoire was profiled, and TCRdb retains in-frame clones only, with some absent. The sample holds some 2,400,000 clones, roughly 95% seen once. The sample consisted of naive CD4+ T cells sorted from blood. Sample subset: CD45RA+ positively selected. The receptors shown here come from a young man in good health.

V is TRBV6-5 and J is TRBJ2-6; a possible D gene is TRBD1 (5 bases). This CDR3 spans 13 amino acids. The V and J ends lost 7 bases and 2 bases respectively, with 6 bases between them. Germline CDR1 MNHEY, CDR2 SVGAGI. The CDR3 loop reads CASTGTGANVLTF. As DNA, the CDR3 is TGTGCCAGCACAGGGACTGGGGCCAACGTCCTGACTTTC.

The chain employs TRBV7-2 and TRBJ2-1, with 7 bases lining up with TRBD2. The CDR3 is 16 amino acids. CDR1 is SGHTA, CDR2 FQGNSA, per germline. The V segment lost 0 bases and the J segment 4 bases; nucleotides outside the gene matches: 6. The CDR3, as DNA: TGTGCCAGCAGCTTAGCGGCTAGCGGAATATACAATGAGCAGTTCTTC. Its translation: CASSLAASGIYNEQFF.

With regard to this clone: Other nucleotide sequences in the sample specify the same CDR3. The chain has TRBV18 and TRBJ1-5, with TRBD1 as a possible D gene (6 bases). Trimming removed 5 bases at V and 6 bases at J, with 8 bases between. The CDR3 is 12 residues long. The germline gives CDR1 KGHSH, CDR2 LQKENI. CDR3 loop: CASSGGAQPQHF. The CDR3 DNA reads TGTGCCAGCTCAGGGGGGGCTCAGCCCCAGCATTTT.

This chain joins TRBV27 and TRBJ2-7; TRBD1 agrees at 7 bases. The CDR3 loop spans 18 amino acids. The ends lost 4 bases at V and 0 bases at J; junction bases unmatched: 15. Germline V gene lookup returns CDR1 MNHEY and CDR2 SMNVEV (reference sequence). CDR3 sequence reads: CASSSTGRFSPHSYEQYF. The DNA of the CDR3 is TGTGCCAGCAGTTCGACAGGGAGATTTTCGCCTCACTCCTACGAGCAGTACTTC.

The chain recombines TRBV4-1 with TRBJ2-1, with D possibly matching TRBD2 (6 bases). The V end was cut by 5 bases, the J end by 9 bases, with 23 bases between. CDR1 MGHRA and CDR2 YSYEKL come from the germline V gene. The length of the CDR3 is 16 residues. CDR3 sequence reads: CASSLDGGLPYGEQFF. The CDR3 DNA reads TGCGCCAGCAGCTTAGACGGAGGGCTACCTTACGGTGAGCAGTTCTTC.

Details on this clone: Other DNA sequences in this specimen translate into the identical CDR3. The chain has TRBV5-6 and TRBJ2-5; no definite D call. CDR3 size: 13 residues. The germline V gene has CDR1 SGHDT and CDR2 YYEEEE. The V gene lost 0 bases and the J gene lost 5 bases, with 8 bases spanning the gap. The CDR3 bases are TGTGCCAGCAGCTTGGCTGTGGGGGAGACCCAGTACTTC. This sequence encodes CASSLAVGETQYF.

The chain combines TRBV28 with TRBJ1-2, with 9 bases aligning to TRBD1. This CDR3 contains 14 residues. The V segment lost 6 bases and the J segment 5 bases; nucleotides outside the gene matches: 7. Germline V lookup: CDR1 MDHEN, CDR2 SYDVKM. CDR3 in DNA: TGTGCCAGCAGCCCGACAGGGGGTGGGTATGGCTACACCTTC. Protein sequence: CASSPTGGGYGYTF.

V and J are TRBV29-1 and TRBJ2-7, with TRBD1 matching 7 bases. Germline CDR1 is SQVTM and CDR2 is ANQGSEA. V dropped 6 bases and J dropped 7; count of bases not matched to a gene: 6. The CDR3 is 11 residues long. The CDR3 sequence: CSVETGMEQYF. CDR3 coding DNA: TGCAGCGTCGAGACAGGGATGGAGCAGTACTTC.

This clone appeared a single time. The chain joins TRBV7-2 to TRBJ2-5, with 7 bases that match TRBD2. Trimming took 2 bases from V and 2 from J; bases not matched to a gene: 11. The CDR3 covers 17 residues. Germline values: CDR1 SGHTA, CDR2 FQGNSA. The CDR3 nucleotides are TGTGCCAGCAGCTTAAAACGGGGACTATCAAAACAAGAGACCCAGTACTTC. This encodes CASSLKRGLSKQETQYF. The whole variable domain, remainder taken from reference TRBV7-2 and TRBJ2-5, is GAGVSQSPSNKVTEKGKDVELRCDPISGHTALYWYRQSLGQGLEFLIYFQGNSAPDKSGLPSDRFSAERTGGSVSTLTIQRTQQEDSAVYLCASSLKRGLSKQETQYFGPGTRLLVL.

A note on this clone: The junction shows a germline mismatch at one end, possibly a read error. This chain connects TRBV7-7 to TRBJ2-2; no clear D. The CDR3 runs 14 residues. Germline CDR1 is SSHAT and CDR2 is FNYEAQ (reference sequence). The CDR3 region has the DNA TGTGCTAGCAGCTCCACGCTCAATTCCGGGGAGCTGTTTTTT. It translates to CASSSTLNSGELFF.

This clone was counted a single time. The CDR3 DNA reads as TGTGCCACCAGCAGAGTGGCCCTCGAGCGGGGTAGCACAGATACGCAGTATTTT. Translated: CATSRVALERGSTDTQYF. This rearrangement joins TRBV15 to TRBJ2-3, with 7 positions matching TRBD2. This CDR3 contains 18 residues. V was clipped by 1 base and J by 0 bases; unmatched bases: 10. Germline CDR1 LNHNV, CDR2 YYDKDF (reference sequence).

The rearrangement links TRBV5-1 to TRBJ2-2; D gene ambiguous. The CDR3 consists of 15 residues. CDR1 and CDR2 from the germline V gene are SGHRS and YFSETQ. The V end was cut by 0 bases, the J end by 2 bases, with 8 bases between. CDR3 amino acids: CASSLGRINTGELFF. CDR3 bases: TGCGCCAGCAGCTTGGGGCGGATTAACACCGGGGAGCTGTTTTTT.

CDR3 in DNA: TGCGCAGACGTTCTGGGGCCCGACTCTGGGGCCAACGTCCTGACTTTC. Its protein is CADVLGPDSGANVLTF. J is TRBJ2-6 and V is TRBV4-1, with D possibly TRBD1 on 5 matching bases. In germline, CDR1 is MGHRA, CDR2 YSYEKL. This CDR3 is 16 amino acids long.